This T cell receptor (beta chain) was captured by sequencing in a study of somatic mutations in cytotoxic T cells in rheumatoid arthritis. Regarding the study as a whole: Reported slight underrepresentation of TRBV07 in rheumatoid arthritis patients was not subjected to multiple-comparison adjustment.

V was pared by 2 bases and J by 6 bases, with 8 bases of the junction left unmatched. The germline V gene encodes CDR1 MNHNS and CDR2 SASEGT. The CDR3 has 16 residues. Only a few counts were recorded for this clone. What it binds is not known. Clones were sequenced by immunoSEQ multiplex PCR, and TCRdb holds only the in-frame ones, with some missing. The table lists over 10,000 clones, around 86% of them singletons. The specimen sequenced was CD8+ T cells sorted from blood. The chain couples TRBV6-1 to TRBJ1-5, with 9 bases that match TRBD1. This TCR was recovered from a woman aged 55-69 years in good health. The CDR3 sequence is CASSEPGTGFSQPQHF. CDR3 DNA sequence: TGTGCCAGCAGTGAACCAGGGACAGGGTTTAGTCAGCCCCAGCATTTT.